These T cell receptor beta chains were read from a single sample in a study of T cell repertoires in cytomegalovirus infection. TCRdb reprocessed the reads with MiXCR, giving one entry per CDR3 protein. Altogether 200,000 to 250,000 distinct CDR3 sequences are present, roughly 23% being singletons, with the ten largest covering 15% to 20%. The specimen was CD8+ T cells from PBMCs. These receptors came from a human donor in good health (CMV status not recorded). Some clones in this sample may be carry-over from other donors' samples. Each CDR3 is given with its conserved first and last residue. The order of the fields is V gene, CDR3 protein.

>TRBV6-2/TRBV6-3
CASLKITRDNGEVNQPQHF
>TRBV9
CASSVESGSGNTIYF
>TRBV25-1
CASSAGDRRNSPLHF
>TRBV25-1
CASSQFGAGGVETQYF
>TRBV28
CASSPPVGGGAGNEQFF
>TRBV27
CASSLGRGGETGELFF
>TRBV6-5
CASRLAGFDEQFF
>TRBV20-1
CSASDRASYNEQFF
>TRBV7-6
CASSRTGYQETQYF
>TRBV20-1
CSARDPGSNQPQHF
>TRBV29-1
CSVGEVLAGGPGNEQFF
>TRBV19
CASSNPRLAGAGDEQFF
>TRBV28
CASRTTSGGASYNEQFF
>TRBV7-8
CASSGAQGYTEAFF
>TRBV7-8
CASSSGFSSYEQYF
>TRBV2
CASSEVRQANTEAFF
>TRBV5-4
CASSPVQRWDEQFF
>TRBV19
CASSIGVPEAFF
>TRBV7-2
CASSLGWGLAGQETQYF
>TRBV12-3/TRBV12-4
CASSPDAETQYF
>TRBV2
CASSRGLAEIIDTQYF
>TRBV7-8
CASSLEGHSYGYTF
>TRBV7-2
CASSPIEGLNEKLFF
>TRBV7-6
CASSLSTGLAGGSGELFF
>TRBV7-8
CASSLSRAGEATQYF
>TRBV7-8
CASSTDGTSGGNNEQFF
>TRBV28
CASSPSGTVSQETQYF
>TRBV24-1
CATSDEGFYTF
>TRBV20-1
CSARLRLNTEAFF
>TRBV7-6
CASSQPGARETQYF
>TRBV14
CASSYGRIDALGQYF
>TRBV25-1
CASSEYHRDRGSYEQYF
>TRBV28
CASSPQQGGSNTGELFF
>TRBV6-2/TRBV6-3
CASSHSGLYTGELFF
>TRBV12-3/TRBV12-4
CASKRGLGRTEAFF
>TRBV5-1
CASKQGMNTEAFF
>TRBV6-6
CASSYSTVQPWDSYEQYF
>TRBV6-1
CASISTSGGYNEQFF
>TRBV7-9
CASSAHNRIYNEQFF
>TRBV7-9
CASSSLAGAYEQYF
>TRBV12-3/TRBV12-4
CASSPGTGAVDEQFF
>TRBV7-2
CASSLWRWGTGSNEAFF
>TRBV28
CASRSTGTYEQYF
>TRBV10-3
CAISEGQARSEQFF
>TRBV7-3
CASKHPLTGELFF
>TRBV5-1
CASSTLAGGRDEQFF
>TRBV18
CASSPDRPATNEKLFF
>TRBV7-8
CASSLAVGGGTDTQYF
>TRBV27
CASSFWGYEQYF
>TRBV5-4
CASSWGSGGFTF
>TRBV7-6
CASSLGPPGQDIQYF